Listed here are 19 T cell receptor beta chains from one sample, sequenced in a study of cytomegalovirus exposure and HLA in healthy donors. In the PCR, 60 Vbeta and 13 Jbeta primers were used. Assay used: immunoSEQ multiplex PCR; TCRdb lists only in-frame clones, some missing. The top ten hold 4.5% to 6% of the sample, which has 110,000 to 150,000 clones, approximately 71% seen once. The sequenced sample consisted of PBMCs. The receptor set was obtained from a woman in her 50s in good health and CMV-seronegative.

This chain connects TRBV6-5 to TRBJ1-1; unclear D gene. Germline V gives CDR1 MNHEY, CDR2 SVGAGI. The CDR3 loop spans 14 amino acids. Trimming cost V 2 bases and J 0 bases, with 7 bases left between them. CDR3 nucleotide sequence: TGTGCCAGCAGTTACGACCGGGTGAACACTGAAGCTTTCTTT. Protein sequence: CASSYDRVNTEAFF.

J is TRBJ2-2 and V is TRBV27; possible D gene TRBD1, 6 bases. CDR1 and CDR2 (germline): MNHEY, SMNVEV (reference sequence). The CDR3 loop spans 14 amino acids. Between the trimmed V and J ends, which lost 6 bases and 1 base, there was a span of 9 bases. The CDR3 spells CASREQGNTGELFF. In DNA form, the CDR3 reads TGTGCCAGCAGAGAACAGGGGAACACCGGGGAGCTGTTTTTT.

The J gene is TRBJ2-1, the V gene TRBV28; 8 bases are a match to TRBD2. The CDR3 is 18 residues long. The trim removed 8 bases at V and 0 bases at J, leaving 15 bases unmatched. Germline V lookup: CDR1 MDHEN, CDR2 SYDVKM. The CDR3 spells CASQSPLAGLSSYNEQFF. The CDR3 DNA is TGTGCCAGCCAGTCGCCCCTAGCGGGCCTTAGCTCCTACAATGAGCAGTTCTTC.

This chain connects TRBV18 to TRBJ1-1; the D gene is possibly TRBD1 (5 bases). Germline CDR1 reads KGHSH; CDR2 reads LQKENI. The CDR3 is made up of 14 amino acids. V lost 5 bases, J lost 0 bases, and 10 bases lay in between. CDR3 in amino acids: CASSVRQLNTEAFF. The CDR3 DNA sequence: TGTGCCAGCTCAGTCAGACAGTTGAACACTGAAGCTTTCTTT.

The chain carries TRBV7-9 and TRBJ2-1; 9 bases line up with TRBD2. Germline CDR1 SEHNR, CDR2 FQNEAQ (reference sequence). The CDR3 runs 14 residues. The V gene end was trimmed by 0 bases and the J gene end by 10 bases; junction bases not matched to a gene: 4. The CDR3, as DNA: TGTGCCAGCAGCTTAGCAGTAGCGGGGGACGAGCAGTTCTTC. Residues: CASSLAVAGDEQFF.

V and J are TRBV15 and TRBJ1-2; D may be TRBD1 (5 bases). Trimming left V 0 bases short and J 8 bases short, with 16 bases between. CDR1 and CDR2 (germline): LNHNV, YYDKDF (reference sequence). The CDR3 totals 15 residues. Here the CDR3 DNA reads TGTGCCACCAGCAGAGATATCGCGGGACTGGTAGGCTACACCTTC. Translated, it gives CATSRDIAGLVGYTF.

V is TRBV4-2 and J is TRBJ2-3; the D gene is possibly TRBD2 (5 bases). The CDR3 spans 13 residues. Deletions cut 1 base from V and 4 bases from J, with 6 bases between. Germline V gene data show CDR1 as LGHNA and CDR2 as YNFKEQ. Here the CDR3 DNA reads TGTGCCAGCAGCCAAGGGCGGGCAGATACGCAGTATTTT. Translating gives CASSQGRADTQYF.

In DNA form, the CDR3 reads TGCGCCAGCAGCGGCTACAGGGGGCGGGAAGAGACCCAGTACTTC. Amino acid sequence: CASSGYRGREETQYF. The chain carries TRBV5-1 and TRBJ2-5, with TRBD1 matching over 9 bases. CDR3 length: 15 residues. CDR1 and CDR2 from the germline V gene are SGHRS and YFSETQ. The ends lost 4 bases at V and 3 bases at J; junction bases unmatched: 7. The entire variable domain, with the rest obtained from reference TRBV5-1 and TRBJ2-5, is as follows: KAGVTQTPRYLIKTRGQQVTLSCSPISGHRSVSWYQQTPGQGLQFLFEYFSETQRNKGNFPGRFSGRQFSNSRSEMNVSTLELGDSALYLCASSGYRGREETQYFGPGTRLLVL.

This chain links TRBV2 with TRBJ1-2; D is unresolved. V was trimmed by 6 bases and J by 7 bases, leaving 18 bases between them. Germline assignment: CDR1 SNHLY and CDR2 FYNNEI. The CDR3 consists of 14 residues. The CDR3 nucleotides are TGTGCCAGCAGCTTCCCCCCCGACCCGGGTGGCTACACCTTC. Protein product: CASSFPPDPGGYTF.

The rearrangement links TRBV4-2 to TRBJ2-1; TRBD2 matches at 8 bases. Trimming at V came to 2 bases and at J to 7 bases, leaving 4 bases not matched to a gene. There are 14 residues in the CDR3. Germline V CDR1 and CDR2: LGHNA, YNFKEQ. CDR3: CASSQLVAGNEQFF. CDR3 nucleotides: TGTGCCAGCAGCCAATTGGTAGCGGGAAATGAGCAGTTCTTC.

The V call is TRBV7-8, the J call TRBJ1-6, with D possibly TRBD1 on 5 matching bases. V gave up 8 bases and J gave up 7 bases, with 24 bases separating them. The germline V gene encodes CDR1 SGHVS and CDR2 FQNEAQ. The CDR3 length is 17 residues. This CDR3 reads CASSLAPQGLHNSPLHF. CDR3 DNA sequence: TGTGCCAGCTCCCTGGCCCCCCAGGGTTTACACAATTCACCCCTCCACTTT. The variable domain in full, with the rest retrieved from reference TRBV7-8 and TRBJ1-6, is GAGVSQSPRYKVAKRGQDVALRCDPISGHVSLFWYQQALGQGPEFLTYFQNEAQLDKSGLPSDRFFAERPEGSVSTLKIQRTQQEDSAVYLCASSLAPQGLHNSPLHFGNGTRLTVT.

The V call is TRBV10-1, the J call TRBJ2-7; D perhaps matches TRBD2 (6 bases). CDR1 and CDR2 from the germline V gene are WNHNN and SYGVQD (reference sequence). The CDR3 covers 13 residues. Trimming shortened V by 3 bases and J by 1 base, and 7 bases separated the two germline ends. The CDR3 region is CASSDAGSYEQYF. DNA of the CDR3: TGCGCCAGCAGTGACGCGGGGTCCTACGAGCAGTACTTC.

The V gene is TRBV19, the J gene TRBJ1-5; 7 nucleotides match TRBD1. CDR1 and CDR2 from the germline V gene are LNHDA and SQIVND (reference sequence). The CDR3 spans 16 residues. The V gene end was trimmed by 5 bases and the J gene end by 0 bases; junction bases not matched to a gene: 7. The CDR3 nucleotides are TGTGCCAGTAGTTATTACGGACAGGCTAGCAATCAGCCCCAGCATTTT. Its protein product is CASSYYGQASNQPQHF.

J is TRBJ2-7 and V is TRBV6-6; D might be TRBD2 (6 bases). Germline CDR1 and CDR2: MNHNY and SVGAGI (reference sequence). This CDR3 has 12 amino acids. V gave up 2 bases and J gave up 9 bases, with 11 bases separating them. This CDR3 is CASSYEEGRQYF. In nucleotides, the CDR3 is TGTGCCAGCAGTTACGAGGAGGGGAGGCAGTACTTC.

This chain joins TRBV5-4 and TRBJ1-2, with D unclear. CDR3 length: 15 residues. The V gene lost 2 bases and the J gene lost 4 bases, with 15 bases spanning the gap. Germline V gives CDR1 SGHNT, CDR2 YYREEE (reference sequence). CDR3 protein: CASSLDGVLSYGYTF. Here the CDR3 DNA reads TGTGCCAGCAGCTTAGACGGGGTATTGTCCTATGGCTACACCTTC.

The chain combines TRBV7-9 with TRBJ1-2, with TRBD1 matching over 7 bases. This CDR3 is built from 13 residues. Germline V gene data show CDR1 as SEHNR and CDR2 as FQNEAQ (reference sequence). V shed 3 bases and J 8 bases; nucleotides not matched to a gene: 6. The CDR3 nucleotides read TGTGCCAGCAGCTTCATGACAGGGAAGGGCTACACCTTC. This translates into CASSFMTGKGYTF.

CDR3 sequence reads: CASSLFRVGNTEAFF. CDR3 in DNA: TGTGCCAGCAGTTTATTCAGGGTGGGCAACACTGAAGCTTTCTTT. The chain uses TRBV27 and TRBJ1-1; a weak D match, TRBD1 (5 bases). CDR1 and CDR2 from the germline V gene are MNHEY and SMNVEV (reference sequence). CDR3 length: 15 amino acids. Trimming stripped 1 base from V and 2 bases from J, with 11 bases between.

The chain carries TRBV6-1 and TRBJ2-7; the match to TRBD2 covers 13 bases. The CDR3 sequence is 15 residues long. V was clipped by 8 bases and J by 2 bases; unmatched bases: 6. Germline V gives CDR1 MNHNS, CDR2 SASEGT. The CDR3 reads CASSFGTSGAYEQYF. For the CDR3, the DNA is TGTGCCAGCTCATTCGGGACTAGCGGGGCCTACGAGCAGTACTTC.

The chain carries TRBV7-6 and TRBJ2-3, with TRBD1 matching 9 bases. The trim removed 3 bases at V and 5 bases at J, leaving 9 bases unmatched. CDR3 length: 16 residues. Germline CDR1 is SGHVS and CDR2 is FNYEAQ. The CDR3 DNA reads TGTGCCAGCAGCTTTACCGGGACAGGGTCGGAAGATACGCAGTATTTT. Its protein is CASSFTGTGSEDTQYF.